This TCR beta chain was sequenced during a study of blood T cell repertoires in COVID-19. About the study: Acute and convalescent COVID-19 samples came from the United States, Italy and Spain.

In the authors' workflow: It was from reference gene primer amplification that nucleated cell counts were estimated. Data came from immunoSEQ multiplex PCR; TCRdb stores just in-frame clones and leaves some out. V and J calls plus clone size are reproduced from that table; the DNA served to infer D and trimming. The data hold tens of thousands of clones, with about 77% observed a single time. This CDR3 is 15 amino acids long. CDR1 is SGDLS, CDR2 YYNGEE, per germline. Trimming took off 0 bases at V and 5 bases at J, with 9 bases between the two ends. The V and J genes are TRBV9 and TRBJ1-6; perhaps TRBD1 as D (6 bases). The origin of this receptor is a woman between 65 and 79 years old with acute or convalescent COVID-19. The sample was peripheral blood. The CDR3 sequence is CASSVGGRHNSPLHF. In DNA, the CDR3 is TGTGCCAGCAGCGTAGGGGGGCGGCATAATTCACCCCTCCACTTT.